This TCR beta chain originates from a study of T cell changes during pregnancy in multiple sclerosis. Sequencing was performed with immunoSEQ multiplex PCR; in TCRdb, only in-frame clones are kept and a portion is missing. The sample contains more than 65,000 clones, 91% of which appear only once. Per the germline V gene, CDR1 is MGHDK and CDR2 is SYGVNS. CDR3 length: 13 residues. Trimming took off 7 bases at V and 10 bases at J, with 19 bases between the two ends. This TCR came from a female donor with multiple sclerosis, enrolled in a pregnancy study. Sequenced material: peripheral blood, taken in the first trimester of pregnancy. The chain is built from TRBV25-1 and TRBJ1-1; tentative D call: TRBD1 (5 bases). CDR3 sequence: CASTAPGEPGAFF. The CDR3 bases are TGTGCCAGCACCGCCCCGGGGGAACCGGGAGCTTTCTTT.